A single sample gave rise to the 15 T cell receptor beta chains below, sequenced in a study of lung T cells in sarcoidosis with Löfgren's syndrome. TCRdb processed the reads anew with MiXCR; each CDR3 protein has one entry. The sample carries roughly 63,000 distinct CDR3 sequences, 21% recorded once. Sequencing input: CD4+ T cells from PBMCs. Receptors originate from a human donor with sarcoidosis (Löfgren's syndrome or another form), or a control subject (not recorded which).

The chain has TRBV29-1 and TRBJ2-4; TRBD1 aligns across 8 bases. The CDR3 loop spans 16 amino acids. Germline CDR1 is SQVTM and CDR2 is ANQGSEA. Trimming took 1 base from V and 9 from J; bases not matched to a gene: 14. The CDR3 sequence is CSVEGQGAEGIGIQYF. DNA for the CDR3: TGCAGCGTTGAAGGGCAGGGGGCTGAGGGAATTGGCATTCAGTACTTC. The full variable domain, completed using reference TRBV29-1 and TRBJ2-4, is SAVISQKPSRDICQRGTSLTIQCQVDSQVTMMFWYRQQPGQSLTLIATANQGSEATYESGFVIDKFPISRPNLTFSTLTVSNMSPEDSSIYLCSVEGQGAEGIGIQYFGAGTRLSVL.

This clonotype was detected many times. The J gene is TRBJ2-3, the V gene TRBV6-1; TRBD1 aligns across 7 bases. Germline V gives CDR1 MNHNS, CDR2 SASEGT. This CDR3 has 14 amino acids. Trimming at V came to 6 bases and at J to 5 bases, leaving 8 bases not matched to a gene. The chain's CDR3 is CASRVGGPGDTQYF. The CDR3 coding sequence is TGTGCCAGCAGGGTAGGGGGCCCCGGAGATACGCAGTATTTT.

This clonotype was seen repeatedly, ten times or more. V is TRBV6-1 and J is TRBJ1-1, with a weak D call TRBD1 (5 bases). The CDR3 is 15 residues long. The V end was cut by 5 bases, the J end by 2 bases, with 15 bases between. CDR1 and CDR2 (germline): MNHNS, SASEGT. The CDR3 DNA sequence: TGTGCCAGCAGTACCACAGGATTCGTAAACACTGAAGCTTTCTTT. Protein: CASSTTGFVNTEAFF.

This clonotype was detected ten times or more. The rearrangement uses TRBV20-1 and TRBJ2-3; 9 bases line up with TRBD1. The CDR3 is 14 amino acids. V shed 2 bases and J 8 bases; nucleotides not matched to a gene: 8. Germline V gene sequence: CDR1 DFQATT, CDR2 SNEGSKA (reference sequence). As DNA, the CDR3 is TGCAGTGCTAGATGGGGACAGGGTAGGGGTACGCAGTATTTT. This codes for CSARWGQGRGTQYF.

In this sample, this clonotype turned up many times. The rearrangement links TRBV11-2 to TRBJ2-1; 13 bases match TRBD2. The germline CDR1 and CDR2 sequences are SGHAT and FQNNGV. With 2 bases clipped from V and 7 bases from J, the junction kept 2 bases outside the gene matches. The CDR3 runs to 15 residues. The CDR3: CASSLMTSGRNEQFF. The CDR3 DNA sequence: TGTGCCAGCAGCTTAATGACTAGCGGGAGGAATGAGCAGTTCTTC.

This clonotype has at least ten counts. The CDR3 reads CATSRTGTGGYIQYF. The CDR3 coding sequence is TGTGCCACCAGCAGAACCGGGACAGGGGGGTACATTCAGTACTTC. The rearrangement joins TRBV15 to TRBJ2-4, with 11 bases aligning to TRBD1. V was pared by 2 bases and J by 8 bases, with 5 bases of the junction left unmatched. This CDR3 spans 15 amino acids. CDR1 and CDR2 from the germline V gene are LNHNV and YYDKDF (reference sequence). The variable domain in full, completed from reference TRBV15 and TRBJ2-4, reads DAMVIQNPRYQVTQFGKPVTLSCSQTLNHNVMYWYQQKSSQAPKLLFHYYDKDFNNEADTPDNFQSRRPNTSFCFLDIRSPGLGDTAMYLCATSRTGTGGYIQYFGAGTRLSVL.

In its sample, this clonotype was seen many times. The CDR3 bases are TGTGCCAGCAGTTTACAGGGGGGGGGGAACACTGAAGCTTTCTTT. Amino acids: CASSLQGGGNTEAFF. The chain is built from TRBV28 and TRBJ1-1; 7 positions match TRBD1. The CDR3 extends over 15 amino acids. Germline V lookup: CDR1 MDHEN, CDR2 SYDVKM. V lost 2 bases and J lost 1; bases outside the gene matches: 4.

A note on this clonotype: Germline and junction disagree at one end, which may indicate a read error. CDR3 region: CASSLTNEQSF. In DNA, the CDR3 is TGTGCCAGCAGCTTAACCAATGAGCAGTCCTTC. This chain connects TRBV7-3 to TRBJ2-1; D is unresolved. The germline V gene has CDR1 SGHTA and CDR2 FQGTGA. This CDR3 is built from 11 residues.

At least ten counts were recorded for this clonotype. This rearrangement joins TRBV28 to TRBJ2-7, with TRBD1 identical over 8 bases. V dropped 8 bases and J dropped 5; count of bases not matched to a gene: 8. Looked up from germline, CDR1 is MDHEN and CDR2 is SYDVKM. The CDR3 contains 13 residues. The CDR3 is CASGRGLLNEQYF. The CDR3 DNA sequence: TGTGCCAGCGGCAGGGGGCTCTTAAACGAGCAGTACTTC.

The V call is TRBV5-1, the J call TRBJ2-3; tentative D call: TRBD1 (5 bases). Trimming pared 6 bases from V and 7 bases from J, leaving 18 bases between. CDR1 and CDR2 (germline): SGHRS, YFSETQ. The CDR3 extends over 14 amino acids. Here the CDR3 DNA reads TGCGCCAGCAATTTGGGGCCTCCAGACAATACGCAGTATTTT. Translating it yields CASNLGPPDNTQYF.

This clonotype was seen a few times. The CDR3 sequence: CASSLDYYNEQFF. The CDR3 region has the DNA TGTGCCAGCAGTCTTGACTACTACAATGAGCAGTTCTTC. The chain is built from TRBV28 and TRBJ2-1; the D gene is possibly TRBD2 (5 bases). Germline V gene sequence: CDR1 MDHEN, CDR2 SYDVKM. Trimming left V 5 bases short and J 3 bases short, with 8 bases between. The CDR3 is made up of 13 amino acids.

The sample holds many counts of this clonotype. The rearrangement links TRBV27 to TRBJ2-1; the match to TRBD2 covers 7 bases. The CDR3 runs 15 residues. The V gene end was trimmed by 3 bases and the J gene end by 0 bases; junction bases not matched to a gene: 2. In germline, CDR1 is MNHEY, CDR2 SMNVEV (reference sequence). This CDR3 reads CASSFGGGSYNEQFF. CDR3 nucleotides: TGTGCCAGCAGTTTTGGGGGGGGCTCCTACAATGAGCAGTTCTTC.

There are many counts of this clonotype. The chain combines TRBV20-1 with TRBJ2-1; D unresolved. V was clipped by 5 bases and J by 10 bases, with 12 bases between them. In germline, CDR1 is DFQATT, CDR2 SNEGSKA (reference sequence). The length of the CDR3 is 11 residues. CDR3 sequence reads: CSALPGVEQFF. As DNA, the CDR3 is TGCAGTGCTTTACCGGGCGTGGAGCAGTTCTTC.

This clonotype was seen at least ten times. The chain employs TRBV7-9 and TRBJ1-6; D gene unclear. The CDR3 sequence is 13 residues long. V was trimmed by 1 base and J by 7 bases, leaving 5 bases between them. Germline V gene data show CDR1 as SEHNR and CDR2 as FQNEAQ (reference sequence). For the CDR3, the DNA is TGTGCCAGCAGCTTAGTAGAAAATTCACCCCTCCACTTT. Translation gives CASSLVENSPLHF.

The CDR3 DNA follows: TGTGCCAGCTCAGTTAATCGCAGAGAGACCCAGTACTTC. Protein product: CASSVNRRETQYF. The V and J genes are TRBV18 and TRBJ2-5, with unresolved D. Germline CDR1 is KGHSH and CDR2 is LQKENI. Trimming left V 5 bases short and J 4 bases short, with 11 bases between. This CDR3 has 13 amino acids.